This T cell receptor beta chain appears in the sequencing data of a study of blood T cell repertoires in COVID-19. Profiling relied on immunoSEQ multiplex PCR, and the TCRdb table lists in-frame clones only, not all of them. In the table there are about 220,000 clones, 70% to 90% of which are singletons. V was clipped by 0 bases and J by 3 bases, with 9 bases between them. This CDR3 has 14 amino acids. Germline loops: CDR1 LGHNA, CDR2 YSLEER. The receptor's source is a human donor in a cohort sampled during active COVID-19. Sequencing input: peripheral blood. The chain employs TRBV4-3 and TRBJ2-7; a weak D match, TRBD2 (5 bases). The CDR3 is CASSQDPRGYEQYF. In DNA, the CDR3 is TGCGCCAGCAGCCAAGACCCTCGGGGCTACGAGCAGTACTTC.